This TCR beta chain is from a study of lymphopenia after photon versus proton radiotherapy. General study points: Survival link was tested only in deceased patients; proton benefit remains a possibility. Proton therapy kept repertoires fairly stable, unlike photons, which gained effector/memory cells. After the lymphocyte nadir, photon-treated repertoires showed oligoclonal expansion, especially of CD8+ Temra cells. Post-nadir TCR diversity decline inversely tracked overall survival among those who died.

The V and J ends lost 5 bases and 2 bases respectively, with 13 bases between them. CDR3 length equals 15 residues. Germline-derived CDR1 and CDR2 are MNHEY and SVGAGI. Notes on this clone: The antigen is not known.

Data came from immunoSEQ multiplex PCR; TCRdb stores just in-frame clones and leaves some out. Of about 14,000 clones in the sample, approximately 83% are singletons; the top ten hold 25% to 30%. This rearrangement joins TRBV6-5 to TRBJ1-5; no firm D call. This sequence was found in a middle-aged man with gastric cancer. The specimen comprised peripheral blood, sampled from a patient treated with photon-based radiotherapy. This CDR3 reads CASSPSGWGNQPQHF. The CDR3 region has the DNA TGTGCCAGCAGTCCATCGGGATGGGGCAATCAGCCCCAGCATTTT.